This T cell receptor beta chain is drawn from a study of OX40 agonist ivuxolimab in advanced cancers. A word on this clone: As yet, its antigen is unknown.

V shed 2 bases and J 3 bases; nucleotides not matched to a gene: 3. The CDR3 runs 15 residues. The V gene's germline CDR1 is SEHNR and CDR2 FQNEAQ (reference sequence). General study results and limits: The CD4+ and CD8+ T cells in the blood had expanded clonally by week 6 at 0.1 to 3.0 mg/kg.

TCRdb keeps only in-frame clones here, not all; method: immunoSEQ multiplex PCR. The sample lists around 70,000 clones, almost 90% occurring once. The rearrangement joins TRBV7-9 to TRBJ1-1; 10 positions match TRBD1. This TCR was sampled from an adult with an advanced solid tumor such as melanoma, head and neck, liver or kidney cancer. The sequenced sample was CD4+ or CD8+ T cells sorted from blood, obtained in a trial of the OX40 agonist ivuxolimab. This CDR3 is CASSLQGQGHTEAFF. The CDR3 DNA is TGTGCCAGCAGCTTACAGGGACAGGGGCACACTGAAGCTTTCTTT.